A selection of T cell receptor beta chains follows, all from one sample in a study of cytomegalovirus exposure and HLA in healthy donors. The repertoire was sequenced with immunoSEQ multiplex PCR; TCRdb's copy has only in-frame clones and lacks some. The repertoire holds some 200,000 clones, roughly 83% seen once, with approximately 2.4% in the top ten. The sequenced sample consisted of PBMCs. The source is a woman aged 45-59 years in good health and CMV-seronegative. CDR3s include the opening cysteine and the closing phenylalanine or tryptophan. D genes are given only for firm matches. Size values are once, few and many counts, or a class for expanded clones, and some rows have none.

TGTGCCAACAGACGGGAGGGCCCGGACAATGAGCAGTTCTTC	CANRREGPDNEQFF	TRBD2	TRBJ2-1	.	TRBV10-3
TGCAGTGCTCGGCCTAGGAATGAGCAGTTCTTC	CSARPRNEQFF	.	TRBJ2-1	.	TRBV20-1
TGCAGCGGGAGGACTAGCGGGACCGGGGAGCTGTTTTTT	CSGRTSGTGELFF	TRBD2	TRBJ2-2	.	TRBV29-1
TGTGCCAGCAGCTCGGACAGGGCCCTGATCTATGGCTACACCTTC	CASSSDRALIYGYTF	TRBD1	TRBJ1-2	.	TRBV7-8
TGTGCCAGCAGACCCGACAGGGCCGGCAATCAGCCCCAGCATTTT	CASRPDRAGNQPQHF	TRBD1	TRBJ1-5	once	TRBV6-5
TGTGCCAGCAGCCAAGCCGACAGGGGGGATGGCTACACCTTC	CASSQADRGDGYTF	TRBD1	TRBJ1-2	.	TRBV7-2
TGTGCCTGGAGTGGAAGTATGCGGAGCAATCAGCCCCAGCATTTT	CAWSGSMRSNQPQHF	.	TRBJ1-5	.	TRBV30
TGTGCCAGCAGCATGACAGGGACCAATGAGCAGTTCTTC	CASSMTGTNEQFF	TRBD1	TRBJ2-1	once	TRBV5-6
TGTGCCAGCACCCTCGGGGGGGTGGAGACCCAGTACTTC	CASTLGGVETQYF	TRBD2	TRBJ2-5	once	TRBV6-1
TGTGCCAGCAGTCTACAGGGAAAGTACACTGAAGCTTTCTTT	CASSLQGKYTEAFF	.	TRBJ1-1	few	TRBV28
TGTGCCAGCAGCCGATACGTGGGACAGAACACTGAAGCTTTCTTT	CASSRYVGQNTEAFF	.	TRBJ1-1	.	TRBV6-5
TGCGCCAGCAGCCAGGGTTCGCCGAACAGGGGCGATGAGCAGTTCTTC	CASSQGSPNRGDEQFF	TRBD1	TRBJ2-1	.	TRBV4-3
TGTGCCAGCAGTTCCCCCCCGGAGAGGTACTTC	CASSSPPERYF	.	TRBJ2-7	.	TRBV6-5
TGTGCCAGCCTGTGGGACGGGGGCTATAATTCACCCCTCCACTTT	CASLWDGGYNSPLHF	.	TRBJ1-6	.	TRBV2
TGCGCCAGCAGTGATAGCGGGAGAACTCTCTACAATGAGCAGTTCTTC	CASSDSGRTLYNEQFF	TRBD2	TRBJ2-1	few	TRBV23-1
TGTGCCAGCAGCGGGGGACTAGCGGGGGGCCCCTACGAGCAGTACTTC	CASSGGLAGGPYEQYF	TRBD2	TRBJ2-7	.	TRBV7-8
TGTGCCAGCAGCGCCAGACAGGGGAAGGGCTCCTACGAGCAGTACTTC	CASSARQGKGSYEQYF	TRBD1	TRBJ2-7	.	TRBV11-2
TGTGCCAGCAAACAAACCCCTAGCGGGGTATACAATGAGCAGTTCTTC	CASKQTPSGVYNEQFF	TRBD2	TRBJ2-1	.	TRBV28
TGCGCCAGCAGCTTGGATCCGACTAGCACAGATACGCAGTATTTT	CASSLDPTSTDTQYF	.	TRBJ2-3	.	TRBV5-1
TGTGCCAGTAGTACTTCTAGCGGGACCTACAATGAGCAGTTCTTC	CASSTSSGTYNEQFF	TRBD2	TRBJ2-1	.	TRBV19
TGTGCCAGCAGCTTAACCTACGAGCAGTACTTC	CASSLTYEQYF	.	TRBJ2-7	.	TRBV11-1
TGTGCCAGCTCACGGTCGGGTGACGCCACCGGGGAGCTGTTTTTT	CASSRSGDATGELFF	.	TRBJ2-2	.	TRBV18
TGTGCCAGCAGTGAAGCTTTGGGACAGCGAACCTACACCTTC	CASSEALGQRTYTF	TRBD1	TRBJ1-2	.	TRBV6-1
TGTGCCAGCCAAAGCAGGGACTACACAGATACGCAGTATTTT	CASQSRDYTDTQYF	TRBD2	TRBJ2-3	once	TRBV28
TGTGCCAGCAGTCCGACGACAGGGGAAGGGACTGAAGCTTTCTTT	CASSPTTGEGTEAFF	TRBD1	TRBJ1-1	.	TRBV28
TGCGCCAGCAGCTGGCGGGGAGGATCGAACACCGGGGAGCTGTTTTTT	CASSWRGGSNTGELFF	.	TRBJ2-2	few	TRBV5-1
TGTGCCAGCAGCAATCCTAGCAATCAGCCCCAGCATTTT	CASSNPSNQPQHF	.	TRBJ1-5	.	TRBV28
TGTGCCATCAGTGGTGGCGGGAGCTCCTACAATGAGCAGTTCTTC	CAISGGGSSYNEQFF	TRBD2	TRBJ2-1	.	TRBV10-3
TGTGCCAGCAACCACCTCCCTAGCGGAGAGCAGTTCTTC	CASNHLPSGEQFF	TRBD2	TRBJ2-1	.	TRBV7-8